This T cell receptor beta chain was recorded in a study of T cells in Graves' hyperthyroidism and ophthalmopathy. Study findings and constraints: The majority of expanded thyroid clonotypes above 0.001 also appeared in blood.

Diagnoses were established using clinical symptoms, serum thyroxine and TRAb, thyroid ultrasound and orbital computed tomography. From RNA transcripts, TCR beta CDR3 regions were amplified. Researchers ran a first-round RT-PCR on the TCR CDR3 using the HTBI primer set. TCRdb passed the multiplex PCR reads through MiXCR, listing each CDR3 protein once. The data show roughly 630,000 distinct CDR3 sequences, roughly 14% seen once. The germline V and J ends were trimmed by 6 bases and 0 bases, with 10 bases remaining between them. In germline, CDR1 is ENHRY, CDR2 SYGVKD. The CDR3 totals 14 residues. On this clonotype: The antigen is unknown.

Input material: blood. The rearrangement joins TRBV10-3 to TRBJ2-3; D may be TRBD2 (6 bases). The TCR originated in a woman aged 25 to 39 with Graves' hyperthyroidism. CDR3 DNA: TGTGCCATCAGCATTAGCGGTAGCACAGATACGCAGTATTTT. It specifies CAISISGSTDTQYF.